This T cell receptor (beta chain) was found in a study of identical twins. TCRdb independently ran MiXCR on the 5' RACE reads; one entry per CDR3 protein. The sample holds 1.5 million to 2 million distinct CDR3 sequences, 32% seen once. Germline lookup yields CDR1 SEHNR and CDR2 FQNEAQ (reference sequence). The junction had 7 bases not matched to a gene; V was cut back by 2 bases and J by 4 bases. The CDR3 totals 15 residues. The sequenced material came from cord blood. The TCR comes from a newborn girl in good health. The chain carries TRBV7-9 and TRBJ1-2; 7 bases agree with TRBD1. The CDR3 protein is CASSLPPQGPYGYTF. CDR3 bases: TGTGCCAGCAGCTTACCCCCACAGGGGCCCTATGGCTACACCTTC.